A single sample gave rise to the 27 T cell receptor beta chains below, sequenced in a study of tumor and adjacent non-tumor tissue in lung cancer. No cell sorting was done before RNA was extracted from the tissue. The library came from three nested PCR rounds adapted from ARM-PCR protocols. MiXCR was run by TCRdb on the multiplex PCR reads, yielding one entry per CDR3 protein. The data contain 120,000 to 150,000 distinct CDR3 sequences, 66% of them singletons. The sequencing input was lung tumor tissue. The receptors come from a man aged 55 to 70 with small cell lung cancer.

V and J are TRBV6-6 and TRBJ1-5; tentative D call: TRBD1 (5 bases). Deletions cut 8 bases from V and 1 base from J, with 21 bases between. CDR1 MNHNY and CDR2 SVGAGI come from the germline V gene (reference sequence). CDR3 length equals 17 residues. CDR3 protein: CASCGGGGGTSNQPQHF. The CDR3 bases are TGTGCCAGCTGTGGCGGGGGGGGAGGGACGAGCAATCAGCCCCAGCATTTT.

This clonotype was detected only once. The rearrangement uses TRBV4-1 and TRBJ2-3; 13 bases are a match to TRBD2. Looked up from germline, CDR1 is MGHRA and CDR2 is YSYEKL. This CDR3 is built from 17 residues. V lost 3 bases and J lost 6; bases outside the gene matches: 9. This CDR3 reads CASSQARGLAGADTQYF. CDR3 DNA sequence: TGCGCCAGCAGCCAGGCCCGAGGACTAGCGGGGGCTGATACGCAGTATTTT.

This chain links TRBV5-5 with TRBJ2-6; unclear D gene. In germline, CDR1 is SGHKS, CDR2 YYEKEE (reference sequence). V lost 1 base, J lost 1 base, and 15 bases lay in between. This CDR3 has 18 residues. CDR3 protein: CASSLTALVPSGANVLTF. The CDR3 DNA sequence: TGTGCCAGCAGCTTGACGGCTTTAGTCCCTTCTGGGGCCAACGTCCTGACTTTC.

As for this clonotype: The junction departs from the called germline gene at one end, perhaps through a read error. The chain joins TRBV6-1 to TRBJ1-2; D call uncertain. CDR1 and CDR2 (germline): MNHNS, SASEGT. The CDR3 is 14 amino acids. The CDR3 nucleotides read TGTGCCAGCAGTCCCGAGGGAGCTAACTTTGGCTACACCTTC. Amino acid sequence: CASSPEGANFGYTF.

This clonotype was counted a few times. Mismatch with germline at one junction end may stem from a read error. This chain connects TRBV11-1 to TRBJ2-1, with D perhaps matching TRBD2 (6 bases). Germline V CDR1 and CDR2: SGHAT, FQDESV (reference sequence). The CDR3 extends over 14 amino acids. CDR3 sequence: CASSLARGYNEQFF. The CDR3 DNA is TGTGCTAGCAGCTTAGCGCGGGGATACAATGAGCAGTTCTTC.

Notes on this clonotype: A read error is likely, as this CDR3 ends without the conserved phenylalanine or tryptophan. The chain is built from TRBV2 and TRBJ1-5; 7 bases map to TRBD1. V was clipped by 6 bases and J by 7 bases; unmatched bases: 12. CDR3 length equals 15 residues. Germline lookup yields CDR1 SNHLY and CDR2 FYNNEI. The CDR3 sequence is CASSPQDRSGQPQHS. The CDR3, as DNA: TGTGCCAGCAGCCCCCAGGACAGGAGCGGACAGCCCCAGCATTCT.

In the case of this clonotype: Possible read error: a much larger clone is one base away. The chain recombines TRBV29-1 with TRBJ2-3; 7 nucleotides line up with TRBD2. V lost 7 bases and J lost 7; bases outside the gene matches: 14. CDR3 size: 14 residues. Germline V gene data show CDR1 as SQVTM and CDR2 as ANQGSEA. The CDR3 DNA reads as TGCAGCGGATCCCCTAGCGGTAAGGCGAATACGCAGTATTTT. It codes for CSGSPSGKANTQYF.

This clonotype was observed once. J is TRBJ1-1 and V is TRBV29-1; D is ambiguous. The germline V gene has CDR1 SQVTM and CDR2 ANQGSEA. V dropped 0 bases and J dropped 13 bases, with 24 bases sitting between them. The length of the CDR3 is 15 residues. DNA for the CDR3: TGCAGCGTTGAAGATGGGTCGCGATCGGGTCTAAAAGTTTTCTTT. Its protein product is CSVEDGSRSGLKVFF.

A few counts support this clonotype. This chain joins TRBV6-5 and TRBJ1-2, with D uncertain. CDR3 length equals 14 residues. CDR1 MNHEY and CDR2 SVGAGI come from the germline V gene. V was cut by 5 bases and J by 7 bases, with 17 bases left in between. The CDR3 DNA reads as TGTGCCAGCAGTCAAAACGACAATTCCGGTGGCTACACCTTC. It is translated as CASSQNDNSGGYTF.

CDR3 in amino acids: CASSTSGLTYEQYF. In DNA form, the CDR3 reads TGTGCCAGCAGCACATCGGGGCTTACCTACGAGCAGTACTTC. V usage is TRBV11-2 and J usage is TRBJ2-7, with D perhaps given as TRBD1 or TRBD2 (5 bases each). The CDR3 contains 14 residues. Per the germline V gene, CDR1 is SGHAT and CDR2 is FQNNGV. V was cut by 5 bases and J by 2 bases, with 13 bases left in between.

Comment on this clonotype: The junction and the germline gene differ at one end; a read error may be behind it. CDR3 sequence reads: CAISPRREGYSEQFF. Here the CDR3 DNA reads TGTGCCATCAGCCCCCGACGGGAGGGCTACAGTGAGCAGTTCTTC. The chain links TRBV11-2 to TRBJ2-1, with 8 bases identical to TRBD2. CDR3 length: 15 amino acids. Germline V gives CDR1 SGHAT, CDR2 FQNNGV. Combining the CDR3 with reference TRBV11-2 and TRBJ2-1 gives the whole variable domain EAGVAQSPRYKIIEKRQSVAFWCNPISGHATLYWYQQILGQGPKLLIQFQNNGVVDDSQLPKDRFSAERLKGVDSTLKIQPAKLEDSAVYLCAISPRREGYSEQFFGPGTRLTVL.

On this clonotype: It is likely a read error, because the conserved phenylalanine at the end of the CDR3 is missing. This chain connects TRBV12-3 or TRBV12-4 to TRBJ2-7; D ambiguous. With 4 bases removed from V and 3 bases from J, the gap between germline ends came to 10 bases. CDR3 length: 13 amino acids. The CDR3 nucleotides are TGTGCCAGCAGTTACGGATTGATCTACGAGCAGTACTTA. This codes for CASSYGLIYEQYL.

Worth noting for this clonotype: At one boundary the junction diverges from the germline segment, which might be a read error. J is TRBJ2-2 and V is TRBV12-3 or TRBV12-4; TRBD2 aligns across 7 bases. CDR3 length: 16 amino acids. CDR3 in amino acids: CASRQRSAGNTVELFF. CDR3 DNA: TGTGCCAGCAGACAGAGGTCAGCGGGAAACACCGTGGAGCTGTTTTTT.

In regard to this clonotype: This clone may be a read error of a much larger clone one base away. The missing conserved phenylalanine or tryptophan at the end of this CDR3 makes a read error likely. The rearrangement uses TRBV12-5 and TRBJ2-1; 7 nucleotides line up with TRBD1. V lost 5 bases and J lost 7; bases outside the gene matches: 8. Germline loops: CDR1 LGHNT, CDR2 FRNRAP. The CDR3 extends over 14 amino acids. The CDR3 protein is CASGLTGVGNEQFL. The CDR3 DNA is TGTGCTAGTGGTCTCACAGGGGTTGGGAATGAGCAGTTCTTA.

The gene calls are TRBV11-3 and TRBJ1-5; D gene unclear. Germline V gene lookup returns CDR1 SGHNT and CDR2 YENEEA. The CDR3 is 19 amino acids. Trimming removed 2 bases at V and 2 bases at J, with 22 bases between. The CDR3 spells CASSLILYTPRDGNQPQHF. CDR3 nucleotide sequence: TGTGCCAGCAGCTTAATACTTTACACCCCTCGGGATGGCAATCAGCCCCAGCATTTT.

This clonotype was picked up a small number of times. One end of the junction fails to match germline, which may point to a read error. This chain uses TRBV11-2 with TRBJ2-5, with a possible D match to TRBD2 (6 bases). Germline V gene lookup returns CDR1 SGHAT and CDR2 FQNNGV. The CDR3 has 12 amino acids. The CDR3 protein is CASSFVGEAQYF. The CDR3 nucleotides read TGTGCCAGTAGCTTCGTTGGGGAGGCCCAGTACTTC.

On this clonotype itself: Sequence at one end of the junction differs from germline and may be a read error. The chain has TRBV11-2 and TRBJ1-1, with D perhaps matching TRBD1 (5 bases). This CDR3 spans 15 amino acids. Germline lookup yields CDR1 SGHAT and CDR2 FQNNGV. The CDR3 protein is CASSLGQGANTEVFF. DNA for the CDR3: TGTGCCAGCAGCTTAGGGCAGGGAGCGAACACTGAAGTTTTCTTT.

This clonotype has a count of ten or more. The CDR3 loop reads CASSEDAAYEQYV. The CDR3 DNA follows: TGTGCCAGCAGTGAAGACGCAGCCTACGAGCAGTACGTC. The chain combines TRBV6-1 with TRBJ2-7; D remains unclear. The CDR3 has 13 amino acids. Trimming pared 1 base from V and 2 bases from J, leaving 6 bases between. Germline V CDR1 and CDR2: MNHNS, SASEGT.

This clonotype is deemed medium-sized. The chain couples TRBV6-1 to TRBJ2-1; D is undetermined. CDR3 length: 15 amino acids. Germline CDR1 and CDR2: MNHNS and SASEGT. V gave up 5 bases and J gave up 5 bases, with 16 bases separating them. CDR3 sequence: CASSIGSELDNEQFF. In DNA form, the CDR3 reads TGTGCCAGCAGTATAGGAAGCGAATTGGACAATGAGCAGTTCTTC.

The chain joins TRBV5-4 to TRBJ2-4; TRBD1 matches 11 bases. This CDR3 region has 15 residues. The V segment lost 4 bases and the J segment 9 bases; nucleotides outside the gene matches: 9. CDR1 is SGHNT and CDR2 is YYREEE in the germline V gene (reference sequence). The CDR3 coding sequence is TGTGCCAGCAGCCCCGGACAGGGGGCGTTGGGCATTCAGTACTTC. This encodes CASSPGQGALGIQYF.

The table lists this clonotype with many counts. The chain joins TRBV11-3 to TRBJ1-1, with TRBD1 matching over 8 bases. Per the germline V gene, CDR1 is SGHNT and CDR2 is YENEEA. The CDR3 length is 14 residues. Germline trimming cut 4 bases from V and 0 bases from J; bases unmatched to any gene: 1. CDR3 region: CASSSGQVNTEAFF. CDR3 nucleotides: TGTGCCAGCAGCTCGGGACAGGTGAACACTGAAGCTTTCTTT. Using reference TRBV11-3 and TRBJ1-1 for the parts outside the CDR3, the full variable domain is EAGVVQSPRYKIIEKKQPVAFWCNPISGHNTLYWYLQNLGQGPELLIRYENEEAVDDSQLPKDRFSAERLKGVDSTLKIQPAELGDSAVYLCASSSGQVNTEAFFGQGTRLTVV.

The chain recombines TRBV20-1 with TRBJ1-4, with TRBD1 matching over 7 bases. From germline, CDR1 is DFQATT and CDR2 SNEGSKA (reference sequence). Trimming cost V 0 bases and J 8 bases; bases outside gene matches: 9. The CDR3 has 15 amino acids. CDR3 nucleotide sequence: TGCAGTGCTAGAGATCGGCGACAGGGACGAGAAAAACTGTTTTTT. This translates into CSARDRRQGREKLFF.

With respect to this clonotype: The junction and the germline gene differ at one end; a read error may be behind it. The J gene is TRBJ1-6, the V gene TRBV4-2, with D unclear. This CDR3 contains 15 residues. CDR1 is LGHNA, CDR2 YNFKEQ, per germline. CDR3 sequence: CAISQDSVVGSPLHF. The CDR3, as DNA: TGTGCCATCAGCCAAGATTCGGTGGTTGGTTCACCCCTCCACTTT.

The J gene is TRBJ2-5, the V gene TRBV6-5; D is possibly TRBD1 (5 bases). The V gene's germline CDR1 is MNHEY and CDR2 SVGAGI. V was clipped by 6 bases and J by 0 bases, with 8 bases between them. This CDR3 is built from 13 residues. The CDR3 region is CASRGRDQETQYF. CDR3 DNA sequence: TGTGCCAGCAGAGGCAGGGACCAAGAGACCCAGTACTTC.

Concerning this clonotype: This CDR3 is missing its conserved last phenylalanine or tryptophan, likely due to a read error. This sequence joins TRBV20-1 and TRBJ2-1, with D perhaps matching TRBD2 (5 bases). The CDR3 is 14 residues long. Trimming left V 5 bases short and J 4 bases short, with 15 bases between. Looked up from germline, CDR1 is DFQATT and CDR2 is SNEGSKA (reference sequence). The CDR3 sequence is CSAAPTTQYNEQFT. Written as DNA, the CDR3 is TGCAGTGCTGCGCCGACTACACAATACAATGAGCAGTTCACC.

With respect to this clonotype: Relative to the germline gene, one junction end is altered; a read error may explain this. V is TRBV5-5 and J is TRBJ2-7; D ambiguous. This CDR3 has 12 amino acids. Looked up from germline, CDR1 is SGHKS and CDR2 is YYEKEE (reference sequence). In nucleotides, the CDR3 is TGTGCCAACAGCTACACCATGGCCGAGCAGTACTTC. Translating it yields CANSYTMAEQYF.

Points on this clonotype: The germline gene is not matched at one end of the junction; a read error may be the cause. The chain is built from TRBV6-5 and TRBJ2-3, with D uncertain. The germline V gene has CDR1 MNHEY and CDR2 SVGAGI. The CDR3 length is 13 residues. Written as DNA, the CDR3 is TGTGACAGCAGTTACTCGATGGCAGATAAGCAGTATTTT. It encodes CDSSYSMADKQYF.